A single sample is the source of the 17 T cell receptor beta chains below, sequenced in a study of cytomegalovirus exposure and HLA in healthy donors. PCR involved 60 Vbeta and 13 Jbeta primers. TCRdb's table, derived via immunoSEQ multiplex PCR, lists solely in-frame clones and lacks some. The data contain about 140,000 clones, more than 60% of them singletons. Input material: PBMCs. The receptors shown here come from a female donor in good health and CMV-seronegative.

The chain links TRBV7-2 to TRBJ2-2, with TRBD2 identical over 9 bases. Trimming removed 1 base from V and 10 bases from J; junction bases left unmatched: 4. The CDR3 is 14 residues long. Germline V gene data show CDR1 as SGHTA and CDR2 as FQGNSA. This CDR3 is CASSLGLAVMELFF. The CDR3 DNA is TGTGCCAGCAGCTTAGGACTAGCGGTGATGGAGCTGTTTTTT.

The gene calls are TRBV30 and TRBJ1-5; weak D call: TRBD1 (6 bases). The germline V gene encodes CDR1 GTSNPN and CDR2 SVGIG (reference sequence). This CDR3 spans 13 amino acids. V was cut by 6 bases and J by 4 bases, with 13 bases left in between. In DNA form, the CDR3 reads TGTGCCTGCCGACCAGGGGAGAATCAGCCCCAGCATTTT. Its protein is CACRPGENQPQHF.

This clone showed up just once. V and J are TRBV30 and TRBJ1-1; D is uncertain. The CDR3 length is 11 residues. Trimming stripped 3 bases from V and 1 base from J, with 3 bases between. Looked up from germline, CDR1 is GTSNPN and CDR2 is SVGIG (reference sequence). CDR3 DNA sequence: TGTGCCTGGAGCCGGAACACTGAAGCTTTCTTT. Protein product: CAWSRNTEAFF.

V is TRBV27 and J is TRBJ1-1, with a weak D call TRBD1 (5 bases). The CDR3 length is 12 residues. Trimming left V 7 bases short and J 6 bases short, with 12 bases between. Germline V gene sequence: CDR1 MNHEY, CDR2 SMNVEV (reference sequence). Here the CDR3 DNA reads TGTGCCAGCATGGACACCGTGGCTGAAGCTTTCTTT. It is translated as CASMDTVAEAFF.

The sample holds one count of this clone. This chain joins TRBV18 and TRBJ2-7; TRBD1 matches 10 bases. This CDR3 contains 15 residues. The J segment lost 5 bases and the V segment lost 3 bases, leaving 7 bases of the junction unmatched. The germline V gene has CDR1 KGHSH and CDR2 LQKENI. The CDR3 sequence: CASSPFSGTGDEQYF. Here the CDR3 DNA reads TGTGCCAGCTCACCCTTTTCCGGGACAGGGGACGAGCAGTACTTC.

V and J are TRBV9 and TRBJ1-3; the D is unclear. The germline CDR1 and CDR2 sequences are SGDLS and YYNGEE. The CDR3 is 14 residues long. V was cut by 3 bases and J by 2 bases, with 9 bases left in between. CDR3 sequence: CASSGESTGNTIYF. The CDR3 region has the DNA TGTGCCAGCAGCGGGGAGTCAACTGGAAACACCATATATTTT.

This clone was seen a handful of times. CDR3 DNA sequence: TGTGCCAGCAGCTTAGATCTTGGGCAGGCGTCGGGGGGCTACACCTTC. Protein: CASSLDLGQASGGYTF. The chain carries TRBV7-9 and TRBJ1-2, with no clear D. Germline V gene data show CDR1 as SEHNR and CDR2 as FQNEAQ (reference sequence). CDR3 length: 16 residues. Trimming pared 1 base from V and 8 bases from J, leaving 20 bases between.

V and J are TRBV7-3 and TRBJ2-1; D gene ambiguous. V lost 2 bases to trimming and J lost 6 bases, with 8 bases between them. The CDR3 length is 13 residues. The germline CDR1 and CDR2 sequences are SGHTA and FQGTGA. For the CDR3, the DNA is TGTGCCAGCAGCTTATCCCCCCGCAATGAGCAGTTCTTC. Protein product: CASSLSPRNEQFF.

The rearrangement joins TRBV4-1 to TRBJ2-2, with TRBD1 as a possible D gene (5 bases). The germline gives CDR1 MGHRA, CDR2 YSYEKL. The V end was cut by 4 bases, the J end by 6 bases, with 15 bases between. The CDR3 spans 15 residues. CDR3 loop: CASSLQGGQPGELFF. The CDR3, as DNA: TGCGCCAGCAGCCTCCAGGGTGGCCAGCCCGGGGAGCTGTTTTTT.

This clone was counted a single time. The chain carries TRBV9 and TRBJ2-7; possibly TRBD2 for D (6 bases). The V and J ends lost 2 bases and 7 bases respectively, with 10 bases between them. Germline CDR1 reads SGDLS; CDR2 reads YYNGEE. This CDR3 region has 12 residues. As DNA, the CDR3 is TGTGCCAGCAGCGTGGCGGGGAGAGAGCAGTACTTC. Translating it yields CASSVAGREQYF.

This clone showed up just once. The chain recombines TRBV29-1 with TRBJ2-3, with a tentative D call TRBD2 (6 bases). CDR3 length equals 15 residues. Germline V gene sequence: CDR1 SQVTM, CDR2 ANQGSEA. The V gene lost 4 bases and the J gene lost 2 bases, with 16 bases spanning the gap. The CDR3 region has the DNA TGCAGCGTTGCCCCAGCGGAGGGAATCACAGATACGCAGTATTTT. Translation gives CSVAPAEGITDTQYF.

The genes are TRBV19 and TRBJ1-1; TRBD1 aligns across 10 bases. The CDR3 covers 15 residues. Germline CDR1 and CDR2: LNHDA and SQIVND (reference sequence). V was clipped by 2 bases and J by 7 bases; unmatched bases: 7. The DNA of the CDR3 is TGTGCCAGTAGTATATTGGTGACAGGGGGCAATGAAGCTTTCTTT. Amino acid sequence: CASSILVTGGNEAFF.

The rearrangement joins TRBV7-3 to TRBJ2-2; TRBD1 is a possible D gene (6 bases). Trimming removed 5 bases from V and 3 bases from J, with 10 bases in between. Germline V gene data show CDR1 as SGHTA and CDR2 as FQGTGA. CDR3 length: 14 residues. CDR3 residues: CASSRAGDTGELFF. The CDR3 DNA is TGTGCCAGCAGCAGAGCAGGGGACACCGGGGAGCTGTTTTTT.

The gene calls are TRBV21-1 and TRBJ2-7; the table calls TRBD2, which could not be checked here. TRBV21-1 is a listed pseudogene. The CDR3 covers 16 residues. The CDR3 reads CASSRPRDFATYEQYF. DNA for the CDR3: TGTGCCAGCAGCAGGCCCCGGGACTTCGCAACCTACGAGCAGTACTTC.

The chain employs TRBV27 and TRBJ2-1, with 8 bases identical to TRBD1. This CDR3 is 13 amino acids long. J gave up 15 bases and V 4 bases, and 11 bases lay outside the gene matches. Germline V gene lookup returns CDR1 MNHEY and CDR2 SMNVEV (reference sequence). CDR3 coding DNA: TGTGCCAGCAGTTGGGACAGGTTGGGCGAAAGGTTCTTC. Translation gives CASSWDRLGERFF.

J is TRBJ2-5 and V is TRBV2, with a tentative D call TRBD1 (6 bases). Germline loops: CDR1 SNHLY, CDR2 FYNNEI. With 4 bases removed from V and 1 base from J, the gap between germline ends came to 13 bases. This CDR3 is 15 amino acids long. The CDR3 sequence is CASSARTVLQETQYF. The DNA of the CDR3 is TGTGCCAGCAGTGCCCGGACAGTCCTCCAAGAGACCCAGTACTTC.

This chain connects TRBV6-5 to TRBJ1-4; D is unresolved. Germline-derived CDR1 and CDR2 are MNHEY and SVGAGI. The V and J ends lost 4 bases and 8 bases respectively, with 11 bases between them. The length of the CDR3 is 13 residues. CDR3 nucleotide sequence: TGTGCCAGCAGTTTCGACACTGGGGAAAAACTGTTTTTT. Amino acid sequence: CASSFDTGEKLFF.